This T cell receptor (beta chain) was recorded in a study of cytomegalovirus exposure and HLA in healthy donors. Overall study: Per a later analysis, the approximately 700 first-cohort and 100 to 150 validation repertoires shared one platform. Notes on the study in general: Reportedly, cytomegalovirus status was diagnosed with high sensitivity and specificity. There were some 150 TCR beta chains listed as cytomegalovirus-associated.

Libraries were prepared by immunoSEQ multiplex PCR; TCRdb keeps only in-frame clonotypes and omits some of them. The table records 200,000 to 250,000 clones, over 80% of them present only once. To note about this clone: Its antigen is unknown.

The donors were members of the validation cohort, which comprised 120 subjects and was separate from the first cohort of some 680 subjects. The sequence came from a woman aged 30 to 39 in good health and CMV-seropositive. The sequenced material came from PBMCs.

The CDR3 DNA reads TGTGCCAGCAGCTTGTTTACAGGGCAGGGGGGTCCCGAGCAGTACTTC. Translation: CASSLFTGQGGPEQYF. The chain carries TRBV5-8 and TRBJ2-7; tentative D call: TRBD1 (7 bases). The CDR3 contains 16 residues. Trimming left V 1 base short and J 6 bases short, with 20 bases between. CDR1 and CDR2 from the germline V gene are SGHTS and YDEGEE.